Shown below are 10 T cell receptor beta chains from a single sample sequenced in a study of T-cell memory formation after mild COVID-19. TCRdb called the 5' RACE reads again in MiXCR, with one record for every CDR3 protein. The sample consists of hundreds of distinct CDR3 sequences, 90% to 95% of them appearing once. Source material: PBMCs or a T cell subset sorted from them (not recorded which). The receptors here all came from an adult who had mild COVID-19 (a few samples of this study predate the infection). Cell type and time point are not known.

The chain uses TRBV20-1 and TRBJ1-4; TRBD1 agrees at 8 bases. This CDR3 contains 15 residues. Trimming cost V 5 bases and J 7 bases; bases outside gene matches: 12. CDR1 and CDR2 (germline): DFQATT, SNEGSKA (reference sequence). As DNA, the CDR3 is TGCAGTGCTGCACGATCAGGGGGCAGGGCTGAAAAACTGTTTTTT. It yields the protein CSAARSGGRAEKLFF.

The chain is built from TRBV7-3 and TRBJ2-2; 10 nucleotides align to TRBD1. This CDR3 has 14 residues. Germline CDR1 and CDR2: SGHTA and FQGTGA. V trimming: 5 bases; J trimming: 5 bases; junction bases outside the gene matches: 2. Here the CDR3 DNA reads TGTGCCAGCAGCCCGGGACAGGGGACCGGGGAGCTGTTTTTT. It translates to CASSPGQGTGELFF.

V usage is TRBV11-2 and J usage is TRBJ2-3, with TRBD2 matching over 7 bases. In germline, CDR1 is SGHAT, CDR2 FQNNGV. Trimming at V came to 1 base and at J to 4 bases, leaving 8 bases not matched to a gene. The CDR3 is 16 amino acids. The CDR3 nucleotides read TGTGCCAGCAGCTTAGTTACGCGCGGGAGACCAGATACGCAGTATTTT. Amino acids: CASSLVTRGRPDTQYF.

This rearrangement joins TRBV24-1 to TRBJ2-2; D remains ambiguous. Per the germline V gene, CDR1 is KGHDR and CDR2 is SFDVKD. V was pared by 0 bases and J by 5 bases, with 0 bases between. The CDR3 sequence is 12 residues long. CDR3 residues: CATSDLTGELFF. CDR3 DNA sequence: TGTGCCACCAGTGATTTGACCGGGGAGCTGTTTTTT.

The rearrangement uses TRBV4-1 and TRBJ2-7; 7 bases line up with TRBD1. CDR1 is MGHRA and CDR2 is YSYEKL in the germline V gene. The CDR3 has 16 residues. Unmatched junction bases numbered 11, after V lost 1 base and J lost 5 bases. This chain's CDR3 is CASSQGLARGRNEQYF. CDR3 nucleotides: TGCGCCAGCAGCCAAGGGCTTGCGAGGGGGCGGAACGAGCAGTACTTC.

The chain recombines TRBV20-1 with TRBJ2-7, with 8 nucleotides matching TRBD1. Germline-derived CDR1 and CDR2 are DFQATT and SNEGSKA (reference sequence). J lost 2 bases, V lost 6 bases, and 12 bases had no gene match. The CDR3 covers 15 residues. The CDR3 loop is CSALKTGAYPYEQYF. The CDR3 DNA reads as TGCAGTGCCCTTAAGACAGGGGCATATCCCTACGAGCAGTACTTC.

This sequence joins TRBV2 and TRBJ2-7; D gene ambiguous. Germline CDR1 reads SNHLY; CDR2 reads FYNNEI. This CDR3 is 11 amino acids long. The V and J ends lost 6 bases and 6 bases respectively, with 9 bases between them. The CDR3 sequence: CASRGYSEQYF. The CDR3, as DNA: TGTGCCAGCAGGGGGTACAGCGAGCAGTACTTC.

J is TRBJ2-3 and V is TRBV7-2; 9 positions match TRBD2. The CDR3 covers 15 residues. With 4 bases clipped from V and 5 bases from J, the junction kept 7 bases outside the gene matches. Germline CDR1 reads SGHTA; CDR2 reads FQGNSA. CDR3 nucleotide sequence: TGTGCCAGCAGCTGGGGCGGGAGGGAGAAAGATACGCAGTATTTT. This sequence encodes CASSWGGREKDTQYF.

The gene calls are TRBV7-6 and TRBJ2-1; D not certain. V shed 4 bases and J shed 6 bases, with 19 bases lying between them. Germline values: CDR1 SGHVS, CDR2 FNYEAQ. The CDR3 runs 16 residues. The CDR3 protein is CASSSGPTVRGNEQFF. The DNA of the CDR3 is TGTGCCAGCAGCTCCGGGCCCACAGTGCGTGGCAATGAGCAGTTCTTC.

This clonotype was detected only a few times. The chain recombines TRBV20-1 with TRBJ1-1; TRBD1 is a possible D gene (6 bases). There are 14 residues in the CDR3. Germline lookup yields CDR1 DFQATT and CDR2 SNEGSKA (reference sequence). V dropped 2 bases and J dropped 5 bases, with 15 bases sitting between them. The CDR3 sequence: CSARSRGRGTEAFF. Written as DNA, the CDR3 is TGCAGTGCTAGAAGTAGGGGGAGGGGGACTGAAGCTTTCTTT.